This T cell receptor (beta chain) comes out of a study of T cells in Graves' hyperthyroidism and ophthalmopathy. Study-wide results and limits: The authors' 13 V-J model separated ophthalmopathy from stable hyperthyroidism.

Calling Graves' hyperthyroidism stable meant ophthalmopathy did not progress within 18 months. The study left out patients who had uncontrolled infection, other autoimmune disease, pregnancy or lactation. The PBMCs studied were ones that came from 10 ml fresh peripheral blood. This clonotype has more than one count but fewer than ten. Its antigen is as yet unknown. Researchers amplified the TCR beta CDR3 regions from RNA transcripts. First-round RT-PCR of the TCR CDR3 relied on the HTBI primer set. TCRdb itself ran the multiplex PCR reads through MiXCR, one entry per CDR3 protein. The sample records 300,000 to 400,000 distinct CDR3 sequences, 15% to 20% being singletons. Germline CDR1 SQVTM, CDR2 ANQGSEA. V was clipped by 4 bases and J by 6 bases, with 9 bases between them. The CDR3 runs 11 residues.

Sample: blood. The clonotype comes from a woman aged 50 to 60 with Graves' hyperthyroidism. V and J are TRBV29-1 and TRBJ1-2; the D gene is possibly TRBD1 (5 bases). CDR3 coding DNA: TGCAGCGTTGGCAGGGAAGATGGCTACACCTTC. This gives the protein CSVGREDGYTF.